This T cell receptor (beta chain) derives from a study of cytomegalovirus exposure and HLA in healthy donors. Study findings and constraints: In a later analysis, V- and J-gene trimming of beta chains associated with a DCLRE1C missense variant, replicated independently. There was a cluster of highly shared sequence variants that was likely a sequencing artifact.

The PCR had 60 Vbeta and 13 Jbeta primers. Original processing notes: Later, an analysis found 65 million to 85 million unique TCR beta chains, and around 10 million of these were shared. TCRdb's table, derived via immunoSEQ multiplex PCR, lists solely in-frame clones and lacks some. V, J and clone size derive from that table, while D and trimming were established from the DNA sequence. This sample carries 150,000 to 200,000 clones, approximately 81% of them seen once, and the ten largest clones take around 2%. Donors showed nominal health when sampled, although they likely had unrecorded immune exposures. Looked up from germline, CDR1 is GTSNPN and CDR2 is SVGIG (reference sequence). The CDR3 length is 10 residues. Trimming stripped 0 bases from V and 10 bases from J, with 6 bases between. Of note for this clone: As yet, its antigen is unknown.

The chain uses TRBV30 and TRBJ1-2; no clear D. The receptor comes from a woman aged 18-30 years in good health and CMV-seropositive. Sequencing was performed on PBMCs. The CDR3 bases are TGTGCCTGGAGTGTGGCGGACTACACCTTC. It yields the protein CAWSVADYTF.